The 17 T cell receptor beta chains below all came from one sample that was sequenced in a study of CD8 T cells in ankylosing spondylitis. In TCRdb, the 5' RACE reads were re-called with MiXCR into one record per CDR3 protein. The data contain some 270,000 distinct CDR3 sequences, 15% to 20% of them singletons. The specimen sequenced was blood, either unsorted or a sorted T cell fraction (not recorded which). The source is a male donor with ankylosing spondylitis or in good health (not recorded which).

There are many counts of this clonotype. The chain combines TRBV6-5 with TRBJ2-7; D is unresolved. The CDR3 totals 16 residues. The V end lost 4 bases, the J end lost 0 bases, and 16 bases lay between the germline ends. Germline lookup yields CDR1 MNHEY and CDR2 SVGAGI. The CDR3 is CASSSTTRAASYEQYF. In nucleotides, the CDR3 is TGTGCCAGCAGTTCTACCACCCGGGCGGCCTCCTACGAGCAGTACTTC.

This clonotype was seen just once. This chain links TRBV12-3 or TRBV12-4 with TRBJ1-2, with D unresolved. This CDR3 contains 15 residues. Trimming stripped 1 base from V and 5 bases from J, with 14 bases between. Here the CDR3 DNA reads TGTGCCAGCAGTTTAGATGAGTGGGGATGGTATGGCTACACCTTC. Translated, it gives CASSLDEWGWYGYTF.

This clonotype was counted at least ten times. V and J are TRBV5-6 and TRBJ1-1, with 7 nucleotides matching TRBD1. CDR3 length: 17 residues. The germline gives CDR1 SGHDT, CDR2 YYEEEE. Germline trimming cut 0 bases from V and 1 base from J; bases unmatched to any gene: 9. The CDR3 loop reads CASSLEVWRGRNTEAFF. The CDR3 DNA sequence: TGTGCCAGCAGCTTGGAAGTTTGGAGGGGGCGGAACACTGAAGCTTTCTTT.

In this sample, this clonotype turned up a few times. A much larger clonotype is one base distant, so this may be a read error. The chain carries TRBV6-2 or TRBV6-3 and TRBJ2-7; 8 bases are shared with TRBD1. The CDR3 runs to 13 residues. The V segment lost 8 bases and the J segment 0 bases; nucleotides outside the gene matches: 3. Germline CDR1 is MNHEY and CDR2 is SVGEGT. Here the CDR3 DNA reads TGTGCCAGCTGGACAGGGAGCTCCTACGAGCAGTACTTC. Translation gives CASWTGSSYEQYF.

This clonotype was observed a handful of times. Here the CDR3 DNA reads TGCGCCAGCAGCTTGGCCGCAGGGTCCCCCTATGGCTACACCTTC. Its translation: CASSLAAGSPYGYTF. The chain links TRBV5-1 to TRBJ1-2, with a possible D match to TRBD1 (5 bases). Germline CDR1 reads SGHRS; CDR2 reads YFSETQ. The V gene lost 0 bases and the J gene lost 4 bases, with 13 bases spanning the gap. The CDR3 sequence is 15 residues long. Complete variable domain (other parts from reference TRBV5-1 and TRBJ1-2): KAGVTQTPRYLIKTRGQQVTLSCSPISGHRSVSWYQQTPGQGLQFLFEYFSETQRNKGNFPGRFSGRQFSNSRSEMNVSTLELGDSALYLCASSLAAGSPYGYTFGSGTRLTVV.

Many counts were recorded for this clonotype. This chain connects TRBV10-3 to TRBJ2-7; TRBD1 matches 8 bases. This CDR3 spans 15 amino acids. Germline CDR1 ENHRY, CDR2 SYGVKD. J lost 3 bases, V lost 8 bases, and 12 bases had no gene match. The CDR3 region has the DNA TGTGCCATCGGGGACGCTGGACAGGGTGTCTACGAGCAGTACTTC. This encodes CAIGDAGQGVYEQYF.

J is TRBJ2-2 and V is TRBV20-1; D perhaps matches TRBD2 (5 bases). CDR1 is DFQATT, CDR2 SNEGSKA, per germline (reference sequence). V gave up 2 bases and J gave up 6 bases, with 10 bases separating them. The CDR3 runs 13 residues. The CDR3 DNA reads as TGCAGTGCTAGAAGGCTAGCCGCCGGGGAGCTGTTTTTT. It is translated as CSARRLAAGELFF.

This clonotype was observed a few times. The V call is TRBV24-1, the J call TRBJ2-1, with D unresolved. The CDR3 covers 16 residues. Per the germline V gene, CDR1 is KGHDR and CDR2 is SFDVKD. Trimming took off 3 bases at V and 8 bases at J, with 19 bases between the two ends. The CDR3 is CATSDTGRWISHEQFF. The CDR3 DNA reads TGTGCCACCAGTGATACGGGCCGTTGGATTAGTCATGAGCAGTTCTTC.

In this sample, this clonotype turned up many times. The chain uses TRBV4-3 and TRBJ2-1, with a weak D call TRBD2 (5 bases). Trimming shortened V by 2 bases and J by 10 bases, and 15 bases separated the two germline ends. Germline CDR1 and CDR2: LGHNA and YSLEER. The CDR3 runs 14 residues. CDR3 sequence (DNA): TGCGCCAGCAGCCAAAGACTATATTTACGGGAGCAGTTCTTC. Translation: CASSQRLYLREQFF.

The V and J genes are TRBV27 and TRBJ2-6, with D perhaps TRBD2 (5 bases). The germline gives CDR1 MNHEY, CDR2 SMNVEV (reference sequence). This CDR3 spans 15 amino acids. The ends were cut back, 7 bases at V and 2 bases at J, with 12 bases in the middle. CDR3 in amino acids: CASTLSAAGANVLTF. The CDR3 DNA is TGTGCCAGCACTCTTTCAGCGGCTGGGGCCAACGTCCTGACTTTC.

This clonotype was observed a few times. V is TRBV28 and J is TRBJ2-4, with 8 bases lining up with TRBD2. V shed 5 bases, J shed 8 bases, and the junction held 5 bases outside the gene matches. The V gene's germline CDR1 is MDHEN and CDR2 SYDVKM. The CDR3 extends over 13 amino acids. The CDR3 spells CASSRLAYDIQYF. In DNA form, the CDR3 reads TGTGCCAGCAGTCGACTAGCGTATGACATTCAGTACTTC.

This clonotype appeared a few times. The J gene is TRBJ1-2, the V gene TRBV9, with no clear D. The CDR3 has 14 amino acids. Germline loops: CDR1 SGDLS, CDR2 YYNGEE. V lost 3 bases and J 7 bases, leaving 16 bases between the germline ends. CDR3 residues: CASSDSSGPGGYTF. CDR3 nucleotides: TGTGCCAGCAGCGACAGTAGCGGGCCTGGTGGCTACACCTTC.

This chain links TRBV12-3 or TRBV12-4 with TRBJ2-7, with D maybe TRBD2 (6 bases). The V end lost 1 base, the J end lost 1 base, and 11 bases lay between the germline ends. The CDR3 has 15 amino acids. For the CDR3, the DNA is TGTGCCAGCAGTTTAGGTGCTAGCGCTTCCTACGAGCAGTACTTC. This sequence encodes CASSLGASASYEQYF.

As regards this clonotype: A read error may produce the germline difference seen at one junction end. The chain uses TRBV2 and TRBJ2-5; 8 bases match TRBD2. This CDR3 has 19 residues. CDR1 SNHLY and CDR2 FYNNEI come from the germline V gene. The chain's CDR3 is CAISFIAQGGRPSGETQYF. The CDR3 nucleotides read TGTGCCATCAGTTTCATAGCCCAGGGCGGGAGGCCTTCCGGGGAGACCCAGTACTTC.

The chain links TRBV14 to TRBJ2-1; 12 positions match TRBD2. CDR1 and CDR2 (germline): SGHDN, FVKESK. The V segment lost 2 bases and the J segment 7 bases; nucleotides outside the gene matches: 6. The CDR3 covers 16 residues. The CDR3 reads CASSQSTSGRLNEQFF. CDR3 nucleotide sequence: TGTGCCAGCAGCCAATCTACTAGCGGGAGGCTAAATGAGCAGTTCTTC. Full variable domain (missing parts from reference TRBV14 and TRBJ2-1): EAGVTQFPSHSVIEKGQTVTLRCDPISGHDNLYWYRRVMGKEIKFLLHFVKESKQDESGMPNNRFLAERTGGTYSTLKVQPAELEDSGVYFCASSQSTSGRLNEQFFGPGTRLTVL.

Comment on this clonotype: A read error is possible here, since a much larger clone lies one base away. The chain recombines TRBV11-1 with TRBJ2-1; TRBD2 is a possible D gene (6 bases). Looked up from germline, CDR1 is SGHAT and CDR2 is FQDESV (reference sequence). This CDR3 spans 16 amino acids. CDR3 DNA sequence: TGTGCCAGCAGCTCTCCAAACGGGGGATTGGACAATAAGCAGTTCTTC. It codes for CASSSPNGGLDNKQFF.

The chain employs TRBV29-1 and TRBJ2-1; 7 nucleotides agree with TRBD1. The trim removed 3 bases at V and 4 bases at J, leaving 6 bases unmatched. The germline V gene has CDR1 SQVTM and CDR2 ANQGSEA. CDR3 length: 14 amino acids. CDR3 sequence: CSVEGQGVYNEQFF. For the CDR3, the DNA is TGCAGCGTTGAGGGTCAGGGGGTTTACAATGAGCAGTTCTTC.